These 14 T cell receptor beta chains share one sample of origin, sequenced in a study of identical twins. TCRdb processed the 5' RACE reads anew with MiXCR; each CDR3 protein has one entry. The sample lists about 660,000 distinct CDR3 sequences; 8.6% were seen once. The same sample was also used in a study of yellow fever vaccine responses in identical twins.

Material for sequencing was PBMCs. The receptors stem from a woman between 18 and 30 years old in good health.

This clonotype was observed a handful of times. The chain has TRBV6-4 and TRBJ2-6; D is unresolved. Germline lookup yields CDR1 MRHNA and CDR2 SNTAGT. The CDR3 is 17 residues long. Deletions cut 4 bases from V and 0 bases from J, with 13 bases between. This chain's CDR3 is CASSASGPSSGANVLTF. The CDR3 region has the DNA TGTGCCAGCAGTGCCTCGGGTCCGAGCTCTGGGGCCAACGTCCTGACTTTC.

This clonotype has ten or more counts. The chain combines TRBV4-3 with TRBJ2-1; 10 nucleotides agree with TRBD2. The CDR3 is made up of 16 amino acids. CDR1 and CDR2 from the germline V gene are LGHNA and YSLEER. The V gene end was trimmed by 4 bases and the J gene end by 7 bases; junction bases not matched to a gene: 10. This CDR3 is CASSRFLAGEGNEQFF. The CDR3 DNA reads TGCGCCAGCAGCCGCTTTCTAGCGGGAGAGGGAAATGAGCAGTTCTTC.

V gene TRBV29-1 combines with J gene TRBJ2-7, with D possibly TRBD2 on 5 matching bases. Germline V gives CDR1 SQVTM, CDR2 ANQGSEA. V dropped 4 bases and J dropped 1 base, with 8 bases sitting between them. This CDR3 region has 12 residues. The CDR3 here is CSVAWESYEQYF. CDR3 bases: TGCAGCGTTGCTTGGGAGTCCTACGAGCAGTACTTC.

The chain has TRBV7-2 and TRBJ2-7, with unresolved D. V lost 1 base to trimming and J lost 4 bases, with 8 bases between them. CDR3 length: 13 amino acids. Germline CDR1 reads SGHTA; CDR2 reads FQGNSA. DNA of the CDR3: TGTGCCAGCAGCTTAGATTTCGGATACGAGCAGTACTTC. Translating gives CASSLDFGYEQYF.

V usage is TRBV6-2 or TRBV6-3 and J usage is TRBJ2-4; possibly TRBD2 for D (5 bases). Between the trimmed V and J ends, which lost 7 bases and 0 bases, there was a span of 16 bases. The CDR3 runs to 16 residues. The germline V gene encodes CDR1 MNHEY and CDR2 SVGEGT. CDR3 in amino acids: CASMKTRSGAKNIQYF. The CDR3 nucleotides read TGTGCCAGCATGAAGACCCGGAGCGGAGCCAAAAACATTCAGTACTTC.

This rearrangement joins TRBV7-3 to TRBJ1-6; TRBD1 is a possible D gene (5 bases). This CDR3 region has 12 residues. Germline V gene lookup returns CDR1 SGHTA and CDR2 FQGTGA. Trimming cost V 5 bases and J 12 bases, with 11 bases left between them. CDR3 residues: CASSVQGGPLHF. The CDR3 bases are TGTGCCAGCAGCGTTCAGGGTGGACCCCTCCACTTT.

Many counts were recorded for this clonotype. CDR3: CASSTGTGNYNEQFF. The DNA of the CDR3 is TGTGCCAGCAGCACCGGGACAGGGAACTACAATGAGCAGTTCTTC. This sequence joins TRBV12-3 or TRBV12-4 and TRBJ2-1; 9 nucleotides align to TRBD1. Losses at the gene ends were 6 bases for V and 3 bases for J; bases not matched to a gene: 6. The CDR3 is 15 residues long.

In its sample, this clonotype was seen many times. The chain couples TRBV4-1 to TRBJ1-5; a possible D gene is TRBD1 (5 bases). The CDR3 has 15 residues. Germline V gives CDR1 MGHRA, CDR2 YSYEKL. V lost 0 bases and J 7 bases, leaving 13 bases between the germline ends. CDR3 protein: CASSQDRGEGQPQHF. The CDR3, as DNA: TGCGCCAGCAGCCAAGATCGGGGGGAAGGGCAGCCCCAGCATTTT.

The chain links TRBV4-3 to TRBJ2-7, with TRBD1 matching over 9 bases. Germline V CDR1 and CDR2: LGHNA, YSLEER. This CDR3 is built from 16 residues. V shed 1 base, J shed 1 base, and the junction held 5 bases outside the gene matches. The CDR3 here is CASSQGVDRGSYEQYF. The CDR3 DNA is TGCGCCAGCAGCCAAGGCGTTGACAGGGGGTCCTACGAGCAGTACTTC.

The V and J genes are TRBV5-8 and TRBJ2-1; D not resolved. Germline loops: CDR1 SGHTS, CDR2 YDEGEE. The CDR3 totals 16 residues. Trimming left V 1 base short and J 3 bases short, with 14 bases between. The CDR3: CASSLPRQDLYNEQFF. As DNA, the CDR3 is TGTGCCAGCAGCTTGCCACGTCAGGACCTCTACAATGAGCAGTTCTTC.

The chain is built from TRBV7-8 and TRBJ2-5; TRBD2 agrees at 8 bases. This CDR3 region has 18 residues. V lost 2 bases and J lost 5; bases outside the gene matches: 16. Looked up from germline, CDR1 is SGHVS and CDR2 is FQNEAQ. CDR3 nucleotide sequence: TGTGCCAGCAGCTTACCCTTCCGCCGGGGGGGCCAACCCGAGACCCAGTACTTC. It codes for CASSLPFRRGGQPETQYF.

Turning to this clonotype: A much larger clone lies one base from this, so it may be a read error. This sequence joins TRBV15 and TRBJ2-2; D is perhaps TRBD2 (5 bases). The germline V gene has CDR1 LNHNV and CDR2 YYDKDF (reference sequence). The length of the CDR3 is 15 residues. V dropped 2 bases and J dropped 4 bases, with 11 bases sitting between them. In DNA, the CDR3 is TGTGCCACCAGCAGATCGGGGAGACCCACCGGGGAGCTGTTTTTT. Its protein is CATSRSGRPTGELFF.

The chain combines TRBV19 with TRBJ1-5, with 7 nucleotides matching TRBD1. V trimming: 2 bases; J trimming: 0 bases; junction bases outside the gene matches: 1. The CDR3 loop spans 15 amino acids. CDR1 and CDR2 from the germline V gene are LNHDA and SQIVND (reference sequence). The DNA of the CDR3 is TGTGCCAGTAGTATACAGGGGGTTAGCAATCAGCCCCAGCATTTT. Translation: CASSIQGVSNQPQHF.

This clonotype was seen more than once but under ten times. This chain links TRBV5-1 with TRBJ2-3; 7 nucleotides match TRBD2. Germline V gives CDR1 SGHRS, CDR2 YFSETQ. The CDR3 is 19 residues long. Trimming cost V 0 bases and J 3 bases; bases outside gene matches: 16. The CDR3 sequence is CASSLALASGPLGTDTQYF. CDR3 in DNA: TGCGCCAGCAGCTTGGCGCTAGCTAGCGGTCCCTTGGGGACAGATACGCAGTATTTT. Full variable domain (outside the CDR3, taken from reference TRBV5-1 and TRBJ2-3): KAGVTQTPRYLIKTRGQQVTLSCSPISGHRSVSWYQQTPGQGLQFLFEYFSETQRNKGNFPGRFSGRQFSNSRSEMNVSTLELGDSALYLCASSLALASGPLGTDTQYFGPGTRLTVL.